This T cell receptor (beta chain) stems from a study of breast tumors, draining lymph nodes, adjacent tissues (dated by TCRdb to the mid-2010s). About the investigation overall: The study compared TCR beta repertoires across tumor, adjacent nontumor tissue and axillary lymph nodes from breast cancer patients. In human breast cancer, the study set out to evaluate how tumor, surrounding tissue and draining lymph node repertoires relate to one another and whether T cells may move between these sites. General findings and caveats noted by the study authors: A scenario in which most tumor T cells derive from the lymph node and then expand within tumor tissue was judged to be consistent with the data. The similarity between tumor and nontumor tissue repertoires was significantly greater in luminal-like breast cancer than in basal-like breast cancer. Tumor T-cell repertoires showed less diversity than lymph node repertoires and more diversity than nontumor tissue repertoires, and tumor T-cell repertoires showed preferential V and J gene usage. The conclusion that tumor T cells originate in lymph nodes was presented as consistent with a hypothesis rather than as directly demonstrated.

From the cysteine through the phenylalanine, the CDR3 covers 15 amino acids. This entry keeps only the CDR3 DNA: 45 bases, framed from base 1. Relative to germline, V is 6 bases shorter and J is 6 bases shorter, with 19 bases between their ends. CDR1 and CDR2 (SGHDT, YYEEEE) derive from the germline V gene. The instrument given in TCRdb is Illumina HiSeq 2000. Multiplex PCR amplification was used to build the TCR beta chain libraries. High-throughput sequencing was used to analyze the amplified TCR beta chain products. TCRdb ran its own pipeline on the public reads, namely fastp trimming at Q25 and MiXCR clone calling, and kept in-frame beta chains. CDR3 protein sequences are deduplicated, and each keeps its most common genes and DNA. This sample gives approximately 280,000 distinct CDR3 sequences in total; about 30% of them show up just once. In total, the top ten clones hold under 1.2% of the sample.

This clonotype was recorded only once. Its specific antigen is unknown. This may stem from a read error, because a much larger clone lies one nucleotide away. Lymph node samples were obtained from the axillary draining lymph nodes of breast cancer patients. The clonotype originates from a female donor with breast cancer. Some clones in this sample may be carry-over from other donors' samples. Sequenced material: axillary lymph node tissue. The rearrangement combines TRBV5-6 with TRBJ2-1; the D gene is perhaps TRBD2, on 6 matching bases. The DNA reads TGTGCCAGCACCCTCGAACCTAGCGAGAGCAATGAGCAGTTCTTC. It specifies CASTLEPSESNEQFF.